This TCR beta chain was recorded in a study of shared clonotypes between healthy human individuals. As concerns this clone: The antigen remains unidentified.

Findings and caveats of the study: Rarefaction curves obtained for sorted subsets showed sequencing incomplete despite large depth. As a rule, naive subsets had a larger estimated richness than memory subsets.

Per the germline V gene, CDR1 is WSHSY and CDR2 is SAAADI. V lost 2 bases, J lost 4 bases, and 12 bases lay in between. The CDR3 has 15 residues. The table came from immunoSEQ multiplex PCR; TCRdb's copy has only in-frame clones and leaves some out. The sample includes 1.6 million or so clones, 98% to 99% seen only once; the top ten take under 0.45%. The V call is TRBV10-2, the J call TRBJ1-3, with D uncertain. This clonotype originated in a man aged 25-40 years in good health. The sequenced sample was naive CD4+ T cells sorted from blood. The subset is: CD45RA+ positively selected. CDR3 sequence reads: CASSEKLAHGNTIYF. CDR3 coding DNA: TGCGCCAGCAGTGAGAAACTGGCCCACGGAAACACCATATATTTT.